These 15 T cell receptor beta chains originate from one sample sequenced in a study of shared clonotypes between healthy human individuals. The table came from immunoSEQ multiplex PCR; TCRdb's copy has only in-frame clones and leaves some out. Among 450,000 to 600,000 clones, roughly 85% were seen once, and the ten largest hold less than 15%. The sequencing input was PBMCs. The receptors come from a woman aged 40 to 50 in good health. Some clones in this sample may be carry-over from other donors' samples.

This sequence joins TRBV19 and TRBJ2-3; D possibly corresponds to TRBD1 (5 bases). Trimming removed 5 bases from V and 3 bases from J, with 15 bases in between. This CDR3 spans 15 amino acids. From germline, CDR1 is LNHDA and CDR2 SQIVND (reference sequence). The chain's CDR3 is CASSQAQGRTDTQYF. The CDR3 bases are TGTGCCAGTAGTCAGGCTCAGGGAAGGACAGATACGCAGTATTTT.

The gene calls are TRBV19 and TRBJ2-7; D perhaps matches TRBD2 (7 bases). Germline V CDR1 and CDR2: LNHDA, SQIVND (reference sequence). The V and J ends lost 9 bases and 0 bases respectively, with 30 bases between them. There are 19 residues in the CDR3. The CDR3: CASPKPTGRGSSSSYEQYF. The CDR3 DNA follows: TGTGCCAGCCCAAAACCAACAGGGAGGGGGTCTTCTAGCTCCTACGAGCAGTACTTC.

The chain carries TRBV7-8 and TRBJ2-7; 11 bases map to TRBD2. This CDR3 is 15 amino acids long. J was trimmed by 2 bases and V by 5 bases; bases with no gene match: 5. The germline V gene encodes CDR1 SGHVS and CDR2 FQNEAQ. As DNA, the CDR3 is TGTGCCAGCAGCGAGACTAGCGGGGCCGCCTACGAGCAGTACTTC. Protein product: CASSETSGAAYEQYF.

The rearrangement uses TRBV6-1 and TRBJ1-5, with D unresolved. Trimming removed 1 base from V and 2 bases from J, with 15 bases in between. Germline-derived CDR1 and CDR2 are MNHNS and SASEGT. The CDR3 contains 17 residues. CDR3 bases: TGTGCCAGCAGTGAAGAGGTGGCAGCTAGGGGCAATCAGCCCCAGCATTTT. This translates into CASSEEVAARGNQPQHF.

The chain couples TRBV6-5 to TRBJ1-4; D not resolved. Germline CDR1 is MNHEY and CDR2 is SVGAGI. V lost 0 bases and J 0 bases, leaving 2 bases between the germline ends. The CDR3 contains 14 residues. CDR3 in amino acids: CASSYSATNEKLFF. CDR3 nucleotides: TGTGCCAGCAGTTACTCTGCAACTAATGAAAAACTGTTTTTT.

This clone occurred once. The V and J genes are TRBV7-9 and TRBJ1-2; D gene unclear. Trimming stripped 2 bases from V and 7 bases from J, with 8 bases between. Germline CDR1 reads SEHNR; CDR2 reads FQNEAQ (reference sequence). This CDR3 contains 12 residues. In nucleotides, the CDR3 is TGTGCCAGCAGCTTACCGGAGGTTGGCTACACCTTC. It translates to CASSLPEVGYTF.

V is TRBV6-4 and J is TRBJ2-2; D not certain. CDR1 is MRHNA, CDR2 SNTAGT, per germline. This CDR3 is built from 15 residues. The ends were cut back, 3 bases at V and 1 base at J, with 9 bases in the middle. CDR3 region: CASSEQTGNTGELFF. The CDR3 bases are TGTGCCAGCAGTGAACAGACTGGGAACACCGGGGAGCTGTTTTTT.

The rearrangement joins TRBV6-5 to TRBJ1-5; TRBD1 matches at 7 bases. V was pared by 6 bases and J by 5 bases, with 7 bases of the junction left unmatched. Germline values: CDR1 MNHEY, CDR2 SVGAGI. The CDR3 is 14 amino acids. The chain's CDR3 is CASSPSRGDQPQHF. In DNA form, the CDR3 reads TGTGCCAGCAGCCCCAGCAGGGGGGATCAGCCCCAGCATTTT.

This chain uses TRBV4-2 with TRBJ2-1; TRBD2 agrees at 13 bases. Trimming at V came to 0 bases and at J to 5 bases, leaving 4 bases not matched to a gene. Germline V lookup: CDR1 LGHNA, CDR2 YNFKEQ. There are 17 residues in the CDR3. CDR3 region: CASSQDHGLAGDNEQFF. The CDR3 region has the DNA TGTGCCAGCAGCCAAGATCACGGACTAGCGGGAGACAATGAGCAGTTCTTC.

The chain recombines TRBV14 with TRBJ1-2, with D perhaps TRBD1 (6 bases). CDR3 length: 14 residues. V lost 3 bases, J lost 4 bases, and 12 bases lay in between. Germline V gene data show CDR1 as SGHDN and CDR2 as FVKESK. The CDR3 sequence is CASSQGHLAYGYTF. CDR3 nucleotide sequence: TGTGCCAGCAGCCAGGGACACCTCGCCTATGGCTACACCTTC.

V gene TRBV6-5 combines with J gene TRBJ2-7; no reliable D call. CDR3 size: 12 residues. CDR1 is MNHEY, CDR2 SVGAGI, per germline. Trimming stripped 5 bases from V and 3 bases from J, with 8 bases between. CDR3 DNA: TGTGCCAGCAGTCCCGGAGACTACGAGCAGTACTTC. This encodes CASSPGDYEQYF.

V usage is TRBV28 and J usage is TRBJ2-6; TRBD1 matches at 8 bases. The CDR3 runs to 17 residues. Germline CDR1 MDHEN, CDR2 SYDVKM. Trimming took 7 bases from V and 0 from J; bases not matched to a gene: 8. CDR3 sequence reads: CASTFDRGTSGANVLTF. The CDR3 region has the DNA TGTGCCAGCACCTTCGACAGGGGTACCTCTGGGGCCAACGTCCTGACTTTC.

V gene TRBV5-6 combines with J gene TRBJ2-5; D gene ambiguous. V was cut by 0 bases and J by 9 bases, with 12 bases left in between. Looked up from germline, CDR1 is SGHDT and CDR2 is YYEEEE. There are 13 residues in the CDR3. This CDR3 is CASSLGPRRSQYF. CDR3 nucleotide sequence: TGTGCCAGCAGCTTGGGGCCTCGTCGGTCCCAGTACTTC.

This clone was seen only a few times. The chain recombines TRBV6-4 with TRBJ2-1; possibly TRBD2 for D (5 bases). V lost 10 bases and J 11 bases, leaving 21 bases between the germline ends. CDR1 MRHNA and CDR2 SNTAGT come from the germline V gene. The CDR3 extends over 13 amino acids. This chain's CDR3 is CATQEGSIGKQFF. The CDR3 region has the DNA TGTGCCACCCAAGAAGGGAGCATCGGGAAGCAGTTCTTC.

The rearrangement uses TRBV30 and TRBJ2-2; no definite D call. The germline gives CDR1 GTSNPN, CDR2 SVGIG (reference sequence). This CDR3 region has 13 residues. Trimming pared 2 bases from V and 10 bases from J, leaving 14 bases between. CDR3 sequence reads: CAWSPDPIEELFF. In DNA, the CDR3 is TGTGCCTGGAGTCCGGACCCCATCGAGGAGCTGTTTTTT.